The present T cell receptor (beta chain) was sequenced within a study of T cells after yellow fever vaccination. This clonotype was found many times. What it binds is not known. J gave up 6 bases and V 7 bases, and 9 bases lay outside the gene matches. The germline V gene encodes CDR1 SGHNT and CDR2 YYREEE (reference sequence). The length of the CDR3 is 17 residues. TCRdb re-called the 5' RACE reads through MiXCR, storing one row per CDR3 protein. The data contain roughly 140,000 distinct CDR3 sequences, around 7.7% of them singletons. Findings of the study overall: Few clonotypes appeared in both CD4 and CD8 compartments. Researchers report a weaker secondary response that nonetheless peaked faster, day 5 versus 15. Once the booster was given, most primary-vaccination clones reappeared, at roughly 96% for CD4 and approximately 88% for CD8.

The chain employs TRBV5-4 and TRBJ2-2; 16 nucleotides agree with TRBD2. The receptor's source is a man aged 25 to 40 who received the YFV17D yellow fever vaccine. The sequencing used CD4+ T cells sorted from PBMCs, collected 5 days after the yellow fever booster vaccination. CDR3 in amino acids: CASSRGTSGRAPGELFF. CDR3 nucleotide sequence: TGTGCCAGCTCGCGGGGGACTAGCGGGAGGGCACCCGGGGAGCTGTTTTTT.